Given below is one T cell receptor beta chain in context. What it binds is unknown. All gene names here are mouse names. The CDR3 end lies 1 residue beyond the end of the read and is filled in from the germline J gene. This record belongs to a study of tissue T cells after allogeneic stem cell transplantation. Study-level points and caveats: Shared clones across patients were few; motif clustering revealed tissue-specific shared signatures. Tissue-detected TCR repertoire was only partly captured by blood and spleen T cells. Limitations included a small, clinically heterogeneous cohort and limited sampling depth. The study did not identify alloreactive or antigen-specific tissue TCRs, and some clones might be persisting host cells.

Germline V CDR1 and CDR2: SGHDT, FRDEAV. V dropped 1 base and J dropped 0; count of bases not matched to a gene: 0. There are 15 residues in the CDR3. This table comes from immunoSEQ multiplex PCR, and its TCRdb copy is limited to in-frame clones, with some not included. The sample lists some 48,000 clones, less than 75% seen once, with roughly 0.66% in the top ten. The specimen was sorted cells pooled from one or two spleens. The source of this sequence is a pool of C57BL/6 mice in good health. The J gene is TRBJ2-5, the V gene TRBV14, with 9 bases fitting TRBD1. CDR3 in amino acids: CASSFDRGNQDTQYF. The sequenced CDR3 bases are TGTGCCAGCAGTTTCGACAGGGGGAACCAAGACACCCAGTAC.